This paragraph covers one T cell receptor beta chain sequence. Its cognate antigen is unknown. It is likely a read error, because the conserved phenylalanine at the end of the CDR3 is missing. RNA was extracted from bulk tissue without any cell sorting. Chemotherapy-naive patients with new lung cancer underwent thoracic surgery in China, August–November 2014. These data come from a study of tumor and adjacent non-tumor tissue in lung cancer. Notes on the study in general: Significantly higher TCR diversity was found in tumor than normal lung.

A modified ARM-PCR protocol with three rounds of nested PCR amplified TCRbeta. TCRdb redid the calling of the multiplex PCR reads with MiXCR, one entry per CDR3 protein. The sample contains about 140,000 distinct CDR3 sequences, around 66% of which appear only once. The germline CDR1 and CDR2 sequences are MNHEY and SVGAGI. The ends were cut back, 6 bases at V and 5 bases at J, with 10 bases in the middle. The CDR3 is made up of 12 amino acids. The gene calls are TRBV6-5 and TRBJ1-1; the D gene is possibly TRBD1 (5 bases). Material: lung tumor tissue. The receptor comes from a man aged 55 to 69 with small cell lung cancer. CDR3 nucleotide sequence: TGTGCCAGCAGGGGGGTTGGAACTGAAGCTTTCTAT. Its protein product is CASRGVGTEAFY.